A single sample gave rise to the 12 T cell receptor beta chains below, sequenced in a study of blood T cell repertoires in COVID-19 (TCRdb year 2020). Library prep was done by the immunoSEQ multiplex PCR assay. TCRdb's version of the immuneACCESS table is confined to in-frame rearrangements and falls short of the full clone set. An unresolved V gene accounts for under half of the shortfall where checked; the remainder is of unknown origin. For this sample the table gives 330,000 or so clones, of which approximately 88% were detected only once. Approximately 10% of the sample is taken by the ten largest. Sequenced sample: peripheral blood. The origin of the receptors is a man aged 25 to 40 with COVID-19, enrolled during active disease.

The chain has TRBV29-1 and TRBJ2-3; 10 nucleotides match TRBD2. Losses at the gene ends were 3 bases for V and 11 bases for J; bases not matched to a gene: 8. The CDR3 totals 13 residues. Germline CDR1 SQVTM, CDR2 ANQGSEA. The CDR3 reads CSVESSGRQGQYF. The CDR3 DNA follows: TGCAGCGTTGAGTCTAGCGGGAGACAAGGGCAGTATTTT.

The chain combines TRBV7-8 with TRBJ1-3, with 9 bases that match TRBD1. This CDR3 is built from 18 residues. V trimming: 4 bases; J trimming: 1 base; junction bases outside the gene matches: 11. CDR1 is SGHVS, CDR2 FQNEAQ, per germline. In nucleotides, the CDR3 is TGTGCCAGCAGCTGGGGGGGGACCGGGACAGGGTCTGGAAACACCATATATTTT. This sequence encodes CASSWGGTGTGSGNTIYF.

V and J are TRBV18 and TRBJ1-5; D not certain. This CDR3 comprises 16 residues. V was pared by 4 bases and J by 3 bases, with 16 bases between. Germline V gene data show CDR1 as KGHSH and CDR2 as LQKENI. The CDR3: CASSLVLPEFNQPQHF. The DNA for the CDR3 is TGTGCCAGCTCACTCGTGCTTCCGGAGTTCAATCAGCCCCAGCATTTT.

Many counts were recorded for this clone. The chain links TRBV27 to TRBJ1-4, with D unresolved. Germline CDR1 reads MNHEY; CDR2 reads SMNVEV (reference sequence). V was pared by 5 bases and J by 4 bases, with 11 bases between. The CDR3 length is 14 residues. The CDR3 region is CASSESQVNEKLFF. The CDR3 DNA reads TGTGCCAGCAGTGAGTCGCAGGTTAATGAAAAACTGTTTTTT.

This rearrangement joins TRBV28 to TRBJ2-1; no firm D call. The ends were cut back, 4 bases at V and 7 bases at J, with 14 bases in the middle. The CDR3 contains 14 residues. From germline, CDR1 is MDHEN and CDR2 SYDVKM. The DNA of the CDR3 is TGTGCCAGCAGTTCGCTCTACCTAGGAAATGAGCAGTTCTTC. Translating it yields CASSSLYLGNEQFF.

V gene TRBV5-1 combines with J gene TRBJ2-2; 7 bases match TRBD1. CDR1 and CDR2 (germline): SGHRS, YFSETQ. This CDR3 has 15 residues. V lost 0 bases to trimming and J lost 8 bases; unmatched junction nucleotides: 7. CDR3 region: CASSLVTGAAGELFF. CDR3 in DNA: TGCGCCAGCAGCTTGGTTACAGGGGCTGCGGGGGAGCTGTTTTTT. The full variable domain, completed using reference TRBV5-1 and TRBJ2-2, is KAGVTQTPRYLIKTRGQQVTLSCSPISGHRSVSWYQQTPGQGLQFLFEYFSETQRNKGNFPGRFSGRQFSNSRSEMNVSTLELGDSALYLCASSLVTGAAGELFFGEGSRLTVL.

The chain combines TRBV4-1 with TRBJ2-3, with a possible D match to TRBD1 (6 bases). This CDR3 contains 16 residues. V was trimmed by 0 bases and J by 5 bases, leaving 15 bases between them. Germline CDR1 is MGHRA and CDR2 is YSYEKL. The CDR3 spells CASSQDKNREKDTQYF. The CDR3 DNA is TGCGCCAGCAGCCAAGATAAGAACAGGGAGAAAGATACGCAGTATTTT.

The chain links TRBV19 to TRBJ1-2, with a tentative D call TRBD1 (5 bases). The V and J ends lost 5 bases and 3 bases respectively, with 19 bases between them. The CDR3 totals 16 residues. Germline assignment: CDR1 LNHDA and CDR2 SQIVND (reference sequence). CDR3 DNA: TGTGCCAGTAGTTCGAGGTGGACCCCGGGGGACTATGGCTACACCTTC. Protein product: CASSSRWTPGDYGYTF.

CDR3 sequence (DNA): TGTGCCAGTAGTATCGAGGAGACCCAGTACTTC. Translating gives CASSIEETQYF. The rearrangement joins TRBV19 to TRBJ2-5; unclear D gene. CDR1 and CDR2 from the germline V gene are LNHDA and SQIVND (reference sequence). Trimming stripped 3 bases from V and 5 bases from J, with 4 bases between. There are 11 residues in the CDR3.

This clone has a handful of counts. The CDR3 loop is CASSRTIGQGGLRTDTQYF. CDR3 bases: TGTGCCAGCAGTCGTACTATTGGACAGGGTGGATTGCGGACAGATACGCAGTATTTT. The V and J genes are TRBV27 and TRBJ2-3; 8 bases map to TRBD1. Germline assignment: CDR1 MNHEY and CDR2 SMNVEV (reference sequence). The CDR3 has 19 amino acids. With V trimmed by 5 bases and J by 3 bases, 19 bases remained unmatched.

The genes are TRBV19 and TRBJ2-3, with D tentatively TRBD1 (6 bases). Germline-derived CDR1 and CDR2 are LNHDA and SQIVND (reference sequence). CDR3 length equals 16 residues. Deletions cut 0 bases from V and 6 bases from J, with 16 bases between. CDR3 loop: CASSIDWGSGVDTQYF. The CDR3 DNA reads as TGTGCCAGTAGTATAGATTGGGGTTCAGGGGTGGATACGCAGTATTTT.

The chain combines TRBV7-2 with TRBJ1-2, with D uncertain. The V end was cut by 5 bases, the J end by 7 bases, with 11 bases between. There are 12 residues in the CDR3. Germline-derived CDR1 and CDR2 are SGHTA and FQGNSA. The CDR3 here is CASSVNSGGYTF. The CDR3 DNA reads TGTGCCAGCAGCGTAAACTCAGGTGGCTACACCTTC.